What follows are 21 T cell receptor beta chains derived from one specimen sequenced in a study of T and B cells in COVID-19 patients (TCRdb year 2020). TRB repertoires were amplified using about 220-550 ng of genomic DNA isolated from blood. Sequencing relied on an Illumina MiSeq. Multiplex PCR with BIOMED2 TRB-A/B primer pools was used to amplify the TRB rearrangements. TCRdb trimmed public reads at Q25 via fastp, called clones via MiXCR and kept in-frame beta chains. Every CDR3 protein is listed once, alongside the most common genes and DNA of its rows. The sample table contains nearly 15,000 distinct CDR3 sequences; only one count was recorded for about 31% of them. The ten biggest clones cover roughly 1.2% of the sample. The specimen was blood. These receptors all come from a human donor who had recovered from COVID-19.

The V and J genes are TRBV19 and TRBJ1-2; D is possibly TRBD1 (6 bases). There are 15 residues in the CDR3. Germline values: CDR1 LNHDA, CDR2 SQIVND (reference sequence). V was pared by 5 bases and J by 8 bases, with 21 bases between. CDR3 loop: CASSEMWQGNSGYTF. As DNA, the CDR3 is TGTGCCAGTAGTGAAATGTGGCAGGGGAACTCCGGCTACACCTTC.

A few counts support this clonotype. J is TRBJ2-1 and V is TRBV12-3 or TRBV12-4; D remains ambiguous. This CDR3 is 13 amino acids long. V was clipped by 4 bases and J by 9 bases, with 13 bases between them. CDR3 loop: CASSWAHVGEQFF. Written as DNA, the CDR3 is TGTGCCAGCAGTTGGGCCCACGTAGGTGAGCAGTTCTTC.

This clonotype is deemed medium-sized (0.01 to 0.1%). This chain connects TRBV29-1 to TRBJ1-4; no definite D call. The CDR3 consists of 13 residues. The germline V gene has CDR1 SQVTM and CDR2 ANQGSEA. V was clipped by 1 base and J by 10 bases, with 13 bases between them. The CDR3 loop reads CSVEGQEEGKLFF. The CDR3 DNA reads as TGCAGCGTTGAAGGGCAGGAGGAAGGAAAACTGTTTTTT. Based on the CDR3 plus reference TRBV29-1 and TRBJ1-4, the full variable domain is SAVISQKPSRDICQRGTSLTIQCQVDSQVTMMFWYRQQPGQSLTLIATANQGSEATYESGFVIDKFPISRPNLTFSTLTVSNMSPEDSSIYLCSVEGQEEGKLFFGSGTQLSVL.

This rearrangement joins TRBV12-3 or TRBV12-4 to TRBJ1-6, with a weak D call TRBD1 (6 bases). V gave up 3 bases and J gave up 7 bases, with 10 bases separating them. The CDR3 contains 14 residues. CDR3 in amino acids: CASSLKGVNSPLHF. The CDR3 nucleotides are TGTGCCAGCAGTTTGAAGGGGGTAAATTCACCCCTCCACTTT.

The chain has TRBV7-2 and TRBJ2-1; no firm D call. This CDR3 contains 12 residues. The V and J ends lost 6 bases and 9 bases respectively, with 12 bases between them. CDR1 is SGHTA and CDR2 is FQGNSA in the germline V gene. CDR3 in amino acids: CASSFTVVEQFF. The CDR3 bases are TGTGCCAGCAGTTTTACAGTGGTTGAGCAGTTCTTC.

The chain carries TRBV6-2 or TRBV6-3 and TRBJ2-7; D is ambiguous. V was trimmed by 3 bases and J by 0 bases, leaving 6 bases between them. The CDR3 loop spans 13 amino acids. Germline loops: CDR1 MNHEY, CDR2 SVGEGT. CDR3 protein: CASSYSGSYEQYF. The CDR3 region has the DNA TGTGCCAGCAGTTATTCCGGCTCCTACGAGCAGTACTTC.

V usage is TRBV20-1 and J usage is TRBJ2-1, with TRBD2 identical over 12 bases. The V gene's germline CDR1 is DFQATT and CDR2 SNEGSKA (reference sequence). The V segment lost 1 base and the J segment 8 bases; nucleotides outside the gene matches: 3. The CDR3 covers 14 residues. The CDR3 is CSARGLAGAYEQFF. CDR3 DNA sequence: TGCAGTGCTAGAGGACTAGCGGGAGCCTATGAGCAGTTCTTC.

By share, this clonotype counts as medium-sized. V is TRBV15 and J is TRBJ2-2; possible D gene TRBD2, 7 bases. The V gene's germline CDR1 is LNHNV and CDR2 YYDKDF (reference sequence). V lost 2 bases and J 5 bases, leaving 18 bases between the germline ends. This CDR3 region has 17 residues. CDR3 sequence (DNA): TGTGCCACCAGCAGACCCCCCCGGGGGGCCCGAACCGGGGAGCTGTTTTTT. Its protein is CATSRPPRGARTGELFF.

This clonotype came up a few times. V and J are TRBV5-4 and TRBJ2-7; D remains ambiguous. This CDR3 contains 13 residues. The V end lost 4 bases, the J end lost 3 bases, and 11 bases lay between the germline ends. CDR1 is SGHNT and CDR2 is YYREEE in the germline V gene (reference sequence). CDR3 coding DNA: TGTGCCAGCAGCCCACAGCTACACTACGAGCAGTACTTC. Translation gives CASSPQLHYEQYF.

This clonotype appeared a few times. This sequence joins TRBV24-1 and TRBJ1-2; 10 nucleotides agree with TRBD1. In germline, CDR1 is KGHDR, CDR2 SFDVKD. V shed 4 bases and J 8 bases; nucleotides not matched to a gene: 9. The CDR3 consists of 15 residues. The CDR3 loop reads CATSETRDRGSGYTF. CDR3 nucleotide sequence: TGTGCCACCAGTGAGACCCGGGACAGGGGTAGCGGCTACACCTTC.

This clonotype was seen a handful of times. V and J are TRBV5-6 and TRBJ2-7, with a tentative D call TRBD1 (6 bases). This CDR3 spans 13 amino acids. Germline V CDR1 and CDR2: SGHDT, YYEEEE. The V gene lost 4 bases and the J gene lost 2 bases, with 10 bases spanning the gap. The CDR3 coding sequence is TGTGCCAGCAGCGGGGACAAGCCCTACGAGCAGTACTTC. The encoded protein is CASSGDKPYEQYF.

By sample fraction, this clonotype is medium-sized (0.01 to 0.1%). This rearrangement joins TRBV19 to TRBJ2-6; possibly TRBD1 for D (5 bases). Per the germline V gene, CDR1 is LNHDA and CDR2 is SQIVND (reference sequence). V was pared by 5 bases and J by 1 base, with 12 bases between. This CDR3 is 16 amino acids long. This CDR3 reads CASSSRSGSGANVLTF. The CDR3 nucleotides read TGTGCCAGTAGTTCCAGATCAGGGTCTGGGGCCAACGTCCTGACTTTC.

By share, this clonotype ranks as medium-sized (0.01 to 0.1%). The chain combines TRBV19 with TRBJ2-5; TRBD1 matches at 12 bases. CDR1 LNHDA and CDR2 SQIVND come from the germline V gene (reference sequence). J was trimmed by 4 bases and V by 5 bases; bases with no gene match: 2. The length of the CDR3 is 14 residues. The CDR3 spells CASSRDRGRETQYF. The CDR3, as DNA: TGTGCCAGTAGTCGGGACAGGGGGCGAGAGACCCAGTACTTC.

J is TRBJ2-7 and V is TRBV10-1, with 9 bases fitting TRBD2. After removal of 3 bases from V and 7 bases from J, the junction contained 7 bases not matched to a gene. CDR1 and CDR2 from the germline V gene are WNHNN and SYGVQD (reference sequence). The CDR3 runs 14 residues. CDR3 nucleotide sequence: TGCGCCAGCAGTGACATAGCGGGAGAGATAGAGCAGTACTTC. It translates to CASSDIAGEIEQYF.

In this sample, this clonotype turned up a few times. This chain connects TRBV24-1 to TRBJ2-2; tentative D call: TRBD1 (6 bases). This CDR3 region has 14 residues. The ends were cut back, 7 bases at V and 1 base at J, with 9 bases in the middle. Germline CDR1 is KGHDR and CDR2 is SFDVKD. CDR3 in DNA: TGTGCCACCAGAGAACAGGGGAACACCGGGGAGCTGTTTTTT. Translated: CATREQGNTGELFF.

A remark on this clonotype: Germline is not matched at one junction end, which may reflect a read error. V is TRBV5-5 and J is TRBJ2-2; D is ambiguous. The CDR3 loop spans 16 amino acids. The germline V gene encodes CDR1 SGHKS and CDR2 YYEKEE (reference sequence). For the CDR3, the DNA is TGCGCCAGCAGCTTGGTTACGGCTCTGAACACCGGGGAGCTGTTTTTT. Translated: CASSLVTALNTGELFF.

The chain is built from TRBV6-2 or TRBV6-3 and TRBJ2-7; D is ambiguous. Germline-derived CDR1 and CDR2 are MNHEY and SVGEGT. CDR3 size: 16 residues. V was trimmed by 4 bases and J by 6 bases, leaving 22 bases between them. DNA for the CDR3: TGTGCCAGCAGTTTCCTGGAGCGCCAGTACGACCTCGAGCAGTACTTC. The encoded protein is CASSFLERQYDLEQYF.

V is TRBV28 and J is TRBJ1-1, with D tentatively TRBD1 (5 bases). Germline assignment: CDR1 MDHEN and CDR2 SYDVKM. V lost 7 bases, J lost 6 bases, and 15 bases lay in between. This CDR3 is 13 amino acids long. The CDR3: CASKGRSLAEAFF. The CDR3 DNA reads as TGTGCCAGCAAGGGGAGGAGTTTGGCTGAAGCTTTCTTT.

This rearrangement joins TRBV24-1 to TRBJ2-5; tentatively, D is TRBD2 (7 bases). In germline, CDR1 is KGHDR, CDR2 SFDVKD. The CDR3 sequence is 14 residues long. Trimming pared 5 bases from V and 5 bases from J, leaving 14 bases between. The CDR3 coding sequence is TGTGCCACCAGTGCCGGGGGGCTGGATGAGACCCAGTACTTC. This sequence encodes CATSAGGLDETQYF.

The chain carries TRBV29-1 and TRBJ2-3, with TRBD1 identical over 11 bases. The CDR3 totals 15 residues. Germline V gene lookup returns CDR1 SQVTM and CDR2 ANQGSEA. V lost 1 base, J lost 3 bases, and 3 bases stayed unmatched. CDR3: CSVEGWDRGTDTQYF. CDR3 nucleotide sequence: TGCAGCGTTGAAGGGTGGGACAGGGGGACAGATACGCAGTATTTT.

V gene TRBV7-6 combines with J gene TRBJ1-2, with D unclear. V was trimmed by 4 bases and J by 2 bases, leaving 20 bases between them. The CDR3 sequence is 17 residues long. CDR1 and CDR2 from the germline V gene are SGHVS and FNYEAQ. This CDR3 reads CASSSPLAGASNYGYTF. The CDR3 DNA sequence: TGTGCCAGCAGCTCCCCGTTGGCCGGTGCATCGAACTATGGCTACACCTTC.